One sample yielded the 15 T cell receptor beta chains listed below, sequenced in a study of Graves' ophthalmopathy and Graves' hyperthyroidism. The sequenced template was RNA, covering the TCR beta CDR3 region. RT-PCR in the first round used HTBI primers; a second-round multiplex PCR followed. A single record per CDR3 protein comes from TCRdb applying MiXCR to the multiplex PCR reads. Here the sample spans approximately 540,000 distinct CDR3 sequences, 35% to 40% being singletons. Material: peripheral blood or thyroid tissue (not recorded which). Every receptor here comes from an adult man with Graves' hyperthyroidism.

In this sample, this clonotype turned up many times. This chain links TRBV6-1 with TRBJ1-2, with 8 bases fitting TRBD1. Germline values: CDR1 MNHNS, CDR2 SASEGT. Unmatched junction bases numbered 3, after V lost 6 bases and J lost 3 bases. This CDR3 is built from 13 residues. This CDR3 reads CASRQQGDYGYTF. The CDR3 DNA reads as TGTGCCAGCAGACAACAGGGGGACTATGGCTACACCTTC.

This clonotype was detected many times. CDR3 coding DNA: TGTGCCAGCAGTTCGGACAGGTCCGGCCGGGAGCTGTTTTTT. Encoded protein: CASSSDRSGRELFF. This sequence joins TRBV12-3 or TRBV12-4 and TRBJ2-2; 7 bases are a match to TRBD1. The CDR3 length is 14 residues. V trimming: 4 bases; J trimming: 9 bases; junction bases outside the gene matches: 8.

On this clonotype itself: Just one base apart from a much larger clone, this may be a read error. The genes are TRBV7-9 and TRBJ1-4, with D hard to call. Germline V gene sequence: CDR1 SEHNR, CDR2 FQNEAQ (reference sequence). The CDR3 contains 16 residues. The DNA of the CDR3 is TGCGCCAGCAGCCAAGAGACCACTGCAACTAATGAAAAACTGTTTTTT. The encoded protein is CASSQETTATNEKLFF.

A remark on this clonotype: This CDR3 fails to terminate in the conserved phenylalanine or tryptophan, so it likely reflects a read error. The V call is TRBV7-6, the J call TRBJ2-7, with D perhaps matching TRBD1 (5 bases). Looked up from germline, CDR1 is SGHVS and CDR2 is FNYEAQ. The length of the CDR3 is 14 residues. CDR3 amino acids: CASSFQGFSSEQYL. CDR3 DNA sequence: TGTGCCAGCAGCTTTCAGGGATTCTCCTCCGAGCAGTACCTC.

The sample holds many counts of this clonotype. This rearrangement joins TRBV7-2 to TRBJ1-6; D unclear. The V gene lost 1 base and the J gene lost 7 bases, with 11 bases spanning the gap. The germline V gene encodes CDR1 SGHTA and CDR2 FQGNSA. This CDR3 comprises 15 residues. CDR3 DNA: TGTGCCAGCAGCTTAGAGGTCGGCAGAAATTCACCCCTCCACTTT. This encodes CASSLEVGRNSPLHF.

The chain carries TRBV20-1 and TRBJ2-2, with no clear D. Germline CDR1 DFQATT, CDR2 SNEGSKA (reference sequence). Trimming removed 3 bases at V and 7 bases at J, with 6 bases between. The CDR3 has 11 amino acids. The CDR3, as DNA: TGCAGTGCTAGTCCTAGCGGGGAGCTGTTTTTT. Its translation is CSASPSGELFF.

This clonotype was counted ten times or more. The CDR3 region is CASSRSGTETQYF. CDR3 nucleotides: TGTGCCAGCAGCCGTTCGGGCACAGAGACCCAGTACTTC. The chain carries TRBV7-2 and TRBJ2-5; D gene unclear. Between the trimmed V and J ends, which lost 5 bases and 4 bases, there was a span of 11 bases. This CDR3 contains 13 residues. Germline assignment: CDR1 SGHTA and CDR2 FQGNSA.

Notes on this clonotype: A much more abundant neighbour one base away suggests this may be a read error. V and J are TRBV7-8 and TRBJ1-1; D gene ambiguous. The CDR3 runs 16 residues. Between the trimmed V and J ends, which lost 1 base and 1 base, there was a span of 13 bases. CDR1 SGHVS and CDR2 FQNEAQ come from the germline V gene. In nucleotides, the CDR3 is TGTGCCAGCAGCTTAGTTCTTGGACTCGGGAACACTGAAGCTTTCTTT. Its protein product is CASSLVLGLGNTEAFF.

This clonotype was seen repeatedly, ten times or more. This sequence joins TRBV7-8 and TRBJ2-5, with 7 bases fitting TRBD2. Trimming removed 2 bases from V and 5 bases from J; junction bases left unmatched: 20. The CDR3 covers 19 residues. Germline V CDR1 and CDR2: SGHVS, FQNEAQ. The CDR3 sequence is CASSLRGVVAGEMGETQYF. The CDR3 DNA sequence: TGTGCCAGCAGCTTACGGGGCGTGGTGGCGGGAGAGATGGGCGAGACCCAGTACTTC.

V gene TRBV20-1 combines with J gene TRBJ2-5; D remains unclear. Between the trimmed V and J ends, which lost 6 bases and 2 bases, there was a span of 16 bases. Germline CDR1 reads DFQATT; CDR2 reads SNEGSKA (reference sequence). The CDR3 extends over 14 amino acids. CDR3: CSAITSPEQETQYF. The CDR3 DNA reads as TGCAGTGCCATAACCTCGCCGGAACAAGAGACCCAGTACTTC.

Turning to this clonotype: A much larger clone is a single base away; this may be a read error. The rearrangement joins TRBV5-6 to TRBJ2-7, with a possible D match to TRBD1 (5 bases). CDR3 length: 14 amino acids. Germline V gives CDR1 SGHDT, CDR2 YYEEEE. CDR3 nucleotide sequence: TGTGCCAGCAGCCCCGACAGTACAACCTACGTGCAGTACTTC. Protein product: CASSPDSTTYVQYF.

The V and J genes are TRBV7-8 and TRBJ2-5, with D possibly being TRBD1 or TRBD2 (5 bases each). From germline, CDR1 is SGHVS and CDR2 FQNEAQ. This CDR3 contains 14 residues. The V and J ends lost 5 bases and 3 bases respectively, with 13 bases between them. In nucleotides, the CDR3 is TGTGCCAGCAGCCTAGGGGACGGCGAAGAGACCCAGTACTTC. It yields the protein CASSLGDGEETQYF.

This clonotype is a singleton in its sample. This chain connects TRBV6-5 to TRBJ2-5; no clear D. The CDR3 runs 12 residues. CDR1 is MNHEY and CDR2 is SVGAGI in the germline V gene. V was shortened by 10 bases and J by 3 bases, with 12 bases between the two germline ends. The CDR3 reads CATTWGKETQYF. CDR3 DNA: TGTGCCACCACGTGGGGAAAAGAGACCCAGTACTTC.

This clonotype was found many times. The chain links TRBV20-1 to TRBJ1-6; D gene unclear. Per the germline V gene, CDR1 is DFQATT and CDR2 is SNEGSKA (reference sequence). V lost 4 bases and J 0 bases, leaving 10 bases between the germline ends. The CDR3 has 15 residues. The CDR3 DNA sequence: TGCAGTGCTATAGGTGTAAGCTCCTATAATTCACCCCTCCACTTT. This gives the protein CSAIGVSSYNSPLHF.

This clonotype has a count of ten or more. V usage is TRBV29-1 and J usage is TRBJ2-7; TRBD1 is a possible D gene (6 bases). The V end was cut by 7 bases, the J end by 0 bases, with 13 bases between. The CDR3 covers 13 residues. Germline V gene sequence: CDR1 SQVTM, CDR2 ANQGSEA. CDR3 in DNA: TGCAGCGCTTATACGACAGGCTCCTACGAGCAGTACTTC. This codes for CSAYTTGSYEQYF.